This TCR beta chain was profiled in a study of cytomegalovirus exposure and HLA in healthy donors. This clone showed up just once. The antigen remains unidentified. Notes on the study in general: Most of the TCR beta V segments (in an earlier analysis) were productive either about 87% or about 30% of the time. According to the study, 160 or so TCR beta chains were cytomegalovirus-associated.

The CDR3 contains 16 residues. Germline trimming cut 4 bases from V and 1 base from J; bases unmatched to any gene: 4. CDR1 and CDR2 (germline): SGDLS, YYNGEE. Among the donors, all were healthy bone marrow donors. Primers: 60 Vbeta forward and 13 Jbeta reverse. Method: immunoSEQ multiplex PCR; TCRdb's copy keeps in-frame clones and lacks some. Among 100,000 or so clones, approximately 82% were seen once, and the ten largest hold just over 2.5%. Sequencing used PBMCs. The chain carries TRBV9 and TRBJ2-2, with 10 bases lining up with TRBD2. This TCR came from a man aged 35-49 years in good health and CMV-seronegative. For the CDR3, the DNA is TGTGCCAGCAGCTCGCGGACTAGCGGGAACACCGGGGAGCTGTTTTTT. This encodes CASSSRTSGNTGELFF.